This TCR beta chain was documented in a study of blood T cell repertoires in COVID-19. The assay was immunoSEQ multiplex PCR, and TCRdb's table has in-frame clones only and misses some. The sample contains some 50,000 clones, under 85% of which appear only once. The sequencing sample was made of peripheral blood. This receptor was obtained from an elderly man in a cohort sampled during active COVID-19.

The CDR3 protein is CASSPWDTSQPQHF. The CDR3, as DNA: TGTGCCAGCAGCCCGTGGGACACGTCACAGCCCCAGCATTTT. The chain couples TRBV6-2 or TRBV6-3 to TRBJ1-5, with D tentatively TRBD1 (6 bases). Trimming removed 6 bases at V and 7 bases at J, with 16 bases between. Germline V gene data show CDR1 as MNHEY and CDR2 as SVGEGT. CDR3 size: 14 residues.